This T cell receptor (beta chain) was sequenced during a study of blood T cell repertoires in COVID-19. Study background: Researchers got acute and convalescent COVID-19 samples from the United States, Italy and Spain. PBMCs, B-cell-depleted T cells, or T cells were the source of the cDNA or gDNA that made up the material.

This study enrolled people aged about 18 to 100 from approximately 25 US geographic areas. Participant-given clinical history determined each cohort assignment. Trimming took 7 bases from V and 5 from J, leaving 14 bases between them. The CDR3 extends over 13 amino acids. Germline CDR1 and CDR2: MNHEY and SVGAGI. Libraries were prepared by immunoSEQ multiplex PCR; TCRdb keeps only in-frame clonotypes and omits some of them. The sample lists over 120,000 clones, about three quarters occurring once. Sequenced: PBMCs or T cells enriched from blood (not recorded which). This clonotype was obtained from a woman aged 50 to 60 who had recovered from COVID-19. V and J are TRBV6-5 and TRBJ1-1, with D possibly being TRBD1 (6 bases). Written as DNA, the CDR3 is TGTGCCAGCACGGGGGAGGGGGAAACTGAAGCTTTCTTT. Translated, it gives CASTGEGETEAFF.